One and the same sample provided the 18 T cell receptor beta chains below, sequenced in a study of cytomegalovirus exposure and HLA in healthy donors. PCR primers comprised 60 Vbeta and 13 Jbeta primers. Produced via immunoSEQ multiplex PCR; TCRdb's table is partial and in-frame only. The sample lists approximately 70,000 clones, approximately 63% occurring once. The specimen was PBMCs. The receptors were gathered from a woman aged 45-60 years in good health and CMV-seropositive.

This chain links TRBV19 with TRBJ1-4; TRBD1 aligns across 7 bases. Germline-derived CDR1 and CDR2 are LNHDA and SQIVND (reference sequence). After removal of 5 bases from V and 7 bases from J, the junction contained 7 bases not matched to a gene. This CDR3 is 14 amino acids long. The CDR3 DNA reads as TGTGCCAGTAGTTGGTCGACAGGGATTGAAAAACTGTTTTTT. Translated, it gives CASSWSTGIEKLFF.

This clone showed up just a few times. The V and J genes are TRBV6-1 and TRBJ2-3; 14 nucleotides line up with TRBD2. Germline V gives CDR1 MNHNS, CDR2 SASEGT. There are 16 residues in the CDR3. V was pared by 4 bases and J by 7 bases, with 7 bases of the junction left unmatched. CDR3 coding DNA: TGTGCCAGCAGTGCGTGGGGACTAGCGGGAGTGTATACGCAGTATTTT. It is translated as CASSAWGLAGVYTQYF.

The V call is TRBV19, the J call TRBJ2-3, with 8 bases that match TRBD1. The CDR3 runs 15 residues. Germline lookup yields CDR1 LNHDA and CDR2 SQIVND (reference sequence). V trimming: 3 bases; J trimming: 0 bases; junction bases outside the gene matches: 2. In nucleotides, the CDR3 is TGTGCCAGTAGTATTCAGGGGGCCAGCACAGATACGCAGTATTTT. Translating gives CASSIQGASTDTQYF.

This clone occurred a few times. One end of the junction fails to match germline, which may point to a read error. V and J are TRBV5-1 and TRBJ1-1; 9 bases line up with TRBD1. The CDR3 is 16 amino acids. Germline V gene data show CDR1 as SGHRS and CDR2 as YFSETQ. CDR3 region: CASSLVGTGSNPEAFF. As DNA, the CDR3 is TGCGCCAGCAGCTTGGTAGGGACAGGGTCGAACCCTGAAGCTTTCTTT.

This clone was observed a single time. The genes are TRBV9 and TRBJ2-7, with TRBD1 matching 8 bases. With V trimmed by 1 base and J by 0 bases, 3 bases remained unmatched. The CDR3 covers 15 residues. Germline V CDR1 and CDR2: SGDLS, YYNGEE. This CDR3 reads CASSVNTGGSYEQYF. Written as DNA, the CDR3 is TGTGCCAGCAGCGTAAATACAGGGGGCTCCTACGAGCAGTACTTC.

J is TRBJ1-6 and V is TRBV2, with TRBD1 as a possible D gene (5 bases). Germline lookup yields CDR1 SNHLY and CDR2 FYNNEI. Trimming took 6 bases from V and 7 from J, leaving 13 bases between them. This CDR3 is built from 14 residues. DNA of the CDR3: TGTGCCAGCAGGGGGGGTCCGGAGAATTCACCCCTCCACTTT. It encodes CASRGGPENSPLHF.

This sequence joins TRBV10-3 and TRBJ1-1; tentative D call: TRBD1 (6 bases). The CDR3 contains 14 residues. The V and J ends lost 0 bases and 10 bases respectively, with 15 bases between them. Germline CDR1 ENHRY, CDR2 SYGVKD. CDR3 residues: CAISESYRATRAFF. As DNA, the CDR3 is TGTGCCATCAGTGAGTCCTACAGGGCTACTAGAGCTTTCTTT.

The rearrangement uses TRBV7-2 and TRBJ1-2; perhaps TRBD1 as D (5 bases). Deletions cut 1 base from V and 7 bases from J, with 13 bases between. The CDR3 is made up of 14 amino acids. Germline assignment: CDR1 SGHTA and CDR2 FQGNSA. Here the CDR3 reads CASSLVSQGPGYTF. The CDR3 nucleotides are TGTGCCAGCAGCTTAGTATCCCAGGGCCCTGGCTACACCTTC.

J is TRBJ2-5 and V is TRBV27, with D possibly matching TRBD1 (6 bases). The V gene's germline CDR1 is MNHEY and CDR2 SMNVEV (reference sequence). V shed 5 bases and J shed 2 bases, with 12 bases lying between them. The CDR3 runs 14 residues. This chain's CDR3 is CASSDRTAQETQYF. The CDR3 DNA sequence: TGTGCCAGCAGTGACCGGACAGCACAAGAGACCCAGTACTTC.

The rearrangement links TRBV18 to TRBJ2-7, with 16 bases lining up with TRBD2. Germline assignment: CDR1 KGHSH and CDR2 LQKENI. V lost 3 bases and J lost 3; bases outside the gene matches: 8. This CDR3 has 18 residues. The CDR3 DNA follows: TGTGCCAGCTCACCTACCCCGGGACTAGCGGGGGGGAACTACGAGCAGTACTTC. It yields the protein CASSPTPGLAGGNYEQYF. Together with reference TRBV18 and TRBJ2-7, the CDR3 gives the full variable domain: NAGVMQNPRHLVRRRGQEARLRCSPMKGHSHVYWYRQLPEEGLKFMVYLQKENIIDESGMPKERFSAEFPKEGPSILRIQQVVRGDSAAYFCASSPTPGLAGGNYEQYFGPGTRLTVT.

On this clone: Within the sample, other DNA sequences also encode this same CDR3. The rearrangement uses TRBV6-5 and TRBJ1-1, with 7 positions matching TRBD1. With V trimmed by 0 bases and J by 3 bases, 1 base remained unmatched. Germline assignment: CDR1 MNHEY and CDR2 SVGAGI. This CDR3 has 14 residues. The CDR3 region is CASSYSTGDTEAFF. CDR3 nucleotide sequence: TGTGCCAGCAGTTACTCCACAGGGGACACTGAAGCTTTCTTT.

The V gene is TRBV28, the J gene TRBJ2-3, with 8 bases matching TRBD1. The CDR3 has 15 amino acids. The junction had 5 bases not matched to a gene; V was cut back by 2 bases and J by 4 bases. The germline CDR1 and CDR2 sequences are MDHEN and SYDVKM. The CDR3: CASSLQGALADTQYF. The CDR3 nucleotides read TGTGCCAGCAGTTTACAGGGGGCTTTAGCAGATACGCAGTATTTT.

This chain connects TRBV7-2 to TRBJ2-5, with 7 positions matching TRBD1. V shed 4 bases, J shed 4 bases, and the junction held 6 bases outside the gene matches. The CDR3 length is 14 residues. Germline assignment: CDR1 SGHTA and CDR2 FQGNSA. The chain's CDR3 is CASSSTGAGETQYF. CDR3 DNA sequence: TGTGCCAGCAGCTCAACAGGGGCGGGAGAGACCCAGTACTTC.

The genes are TRBV7-9 and TRBJ1-4; 11 nucleotides line up with TRBD1. Germline lookup yields CDR1 SEHNR and CDR2 FQNEAQ (reference sequence). V lost 8 bases, J lost 8 bases, and 7 bases stayed unmatched. The CDR3 covers 14 residues. The CDR3 spells CASGGQGASEKLFF. DNA for the CDR3: TGTGCCAGCGGAGGACAGGGGGCTTCCGAAAAACTGTTTTTT. The whole variable domain, filled in from reference TRBV7-9 and TRBJ1-4, reads DTGVSQNPRHKITKRGQNVTFRCDPISEHNRLYWYRQTLGQGPEFLTYFQNEAQLEKSRLLSDRFSAERPKGSFSTLEIQRTEQGDSAMYLCASGGQGASEKLFFGSGTQLSVL.

This clone was seen more than once but under ten times. The gene calls are TRBV5-1 and TRBJ1-1; TRBD1 matches at 7 bases. The CDR3 is 13 residues long. V dropped 7 bases and J dropped 3; count of bases not matched to a gene: 6. Germline CDR1 is SGHRS and CDR2 is YFSETQ. CDR3 sequence: CASRDQGDTEAFF. The CDR3 DNA follows: TGCGCCAGCCGAGATCAGGGGGACACTGAAGCTTTCTTT.

The CDR3 reads CSVTGGGETQYF. CDR3 in DNA: TGCAGCGTTACAGGGGGCGGTGAGACCCAGTACTTC. The rearrangement uses TRBV29-1 and TRBJ2-5; 9 positions match TRBD1. The CDR3 contains 12 residues. Germline CDR1 reads SQVTM; CDR2 reads ANQGSEA. With 5 bases clipped from V and 5 bases from J, the junction kept 3 bases outside the gene matches.

This clone has a handful of counts. The chain combines TRBV27 with TRBJ2-7; 7 bases match TRBD2. The V gene's germline CDR1 is MNHEY and CDR2 SMNVEV (reference sequence). The length of the CDR3 is 16 residues. V lost 0 bases and J lost 2; bases outside the gene matches: 7. DNA for the CDR3: TGTGCCAGCAGTTTATCGTCGGGGGGACGTGCCTACGAGCAGTACTTC. Translating gives CASSLSSGGRAYEQYF.

This sequence joins TRBV5-4 and TRBJ1-1, with D possibly being TRBD1 (6 bases). The germline gives CDR1 SGHNT, CDR2 YYREEE (reference sequence). The germline V and J ends were trimmed by 4 bases and 8 bases, with 9 bases remaining between them. The CDR3 covers 11 residues. The CDR3 DNA is TGTGCCAGCAGCGCCGGGACAGAAGCTTTCTTT. It translates to CASSAGTEAFF.